This T cell receptor (beta chain) is drawn from a study of shared clonotypes between healthy human individuals. TCRdb's table, derived via immunoSEQ multiplex PCR, lists solely in-frame clones and lacks some. The sample has about 680,000 clones; 55% to 85% are singletons. The CDR3 has 14 amino acids. V was clipped by 5 bases and J by 5 bases; unmatched bases: 8. In germline, CDR1 is SNHLY, CDR2 FYNNEI. The TCR sequence derives from a young woman in good health. J is TRBJ1-2 and V is TRBV2; 7 positions match TRBD1. Sequencing was performed on memory CD4+ T cells sorted from blood. The subset denotes: CD45RA-negative fraction. In DNA form, the CDR3 reads TGTGCCAGCAGTTTCGGGACAGATTCTTATGGCTACACCTTC. It is translated as CASSFGTDSYGYTF. The full variable domain, its missing parts supplied by reference TRBV2 and TRBJ1-2, is EPEVTQTPSHQVTQMGQEVILRCVPISNHLYFYWYRQILGQKVEFLVSFYNNEISEKSEIFDDQFSVERPDGSNFTLKIRSTKLEDSAMYFCASSFGTDSYGYTFGSGTRLTVV.